This T cell receptor (beta chain) originates from a study of STAT5B mutations in CD4+ large granular lymphocyte leukemia. In the study overall: Among healthy donors, a particular HLA allele went with more CDR3 'QG' motifs.

The CDR3 extends over 18 amino acids. The ends lost 1 base at V and 1 base at J; junction bases unmatched: 8. Germline values: CDR1 SGHVS, CDR2 FNYEAQ. Study-wide points: 8/27 top patient clones versus 2/35 control clones were TRBV06-family. Data were not HLA-matched across samples.

Remarks on this clone: Its specificity is unknown.

As originally analysed: A productive frequency of 2.59 x 10-5 was the lowest detectable. The protocol was immunoSEQ multiplex PCR, while the TCRdb copy is restricted to in-frame clones and leaves out a portion. For V, J and clone size, that table is used; D and trimming come from the DNA. The sample gives around 30,000 clones, roughly 76% of which show up once; roughly 2.1% is in the top ten. This sequence originates from a human donor in good health. V gene TRBV7-6 combines with J gene TRBJ2-1; 9 nucleotides match TRBD2. Sequenced material: CD4+ T cells from blood buffy coats. CDR3 sequence (DNA): TGTGCCAGCAGCTTAGTTCTTAGCGGGAGCGGATCCTACAATGAGCAGTTCTTC. This translates into CASSLVLSGSGSYNEQFF.